The 5 T cell receptor beta chains below were found in one sample sequenced in a study of T cell repertoires in aging, cancer and after chemotherapy. The template was genomic DNA from peripheral blood, not RNA. A mixed TRB-A/B primer pool amplified rearranged TRB by multiplex touch-down PCR. Each CDR3 protein is one row after TCRdb ran MiXCR on the multiplex PCR reads. The table has fewer than 10,000 distinct CDR3 sequences, around 35% seen once; the top ten hold around 2.8%. Sequences were obtained from blood. These receptors came from a human donor in good health.

The gene calls are TRBV7-9 and TRBJ2-5; D not resolved. Looked up from germline, CDR1 is SEHNR and CDR2 is FQNEAQ (reference sequence). The length of the CDR3 is 15 residues. V was cut by 8 bases and J by 4 bases, with 20 bases left in between. This CDR3 is CASLLHQQAVETQYF. Written as DNA, the CDR3 is TGTGCCAGCCTTCTACATCAGCAGGCCGTAGAGACCCAGTACTTC. The variable domain in full, completed from reference TRBV7-9 and TRBJ2-5, reads DTGVSQNPRHKITKRGQNVTFRCDPISEHNRLYWYRQTLGQGPEFLTYFQNEAQLEKSRLLSDRFSAERPKGSFSTLEIQRTEQGDSAMYLCASLLHQQAVETQYFGPGTRLLVL.

The chain has TRBV5-5 and TRBJ1-5; D is unclear. The CDR3 consists of 14 residues. CDR1 SGHKS and CDR2 YYEKEE come from the germline V gene (reference sequence). V lost 4 bases to trimming and J lost 4 bases, with 12 bases between them. The CDR3 region is CASSVDGLNQPQHF. In nucleotides, the CDR3 is TGTGCCAGCAGCGTCGACGGGCTTAATCAGCCCCAGCATTTT.

This chain joins TRBV7-9 and TRBJ1-4, with D perhaps TRBD1 (6 bases). Germline V gene data show CDR1 as SEHNR and CDR2 as FQNEAQ (reference sequence). The CDR3 length is 13 residues. V was clipped by 8 bases and J by 10 bases, with 17 bases between them. CDR3 bases: TGTGCCAGCGGCCGAGGGGGGTCGGGAAAACTGTTTTTT. Translation gives CASGRGGSGKLFF.

By frequency in the sample, this clonotype is medium-sized. The rearrangement links TRBV11-3 to TRBJ2-7; 12 positions agree with TRBD1. Losses at the gene ends were 2 bases for V and 5 bases for J; bases not matched to a gene: 7. CDR3 length equals 16 residues. Germline loops: CDR1 SGHNT, CDR2 YENEEA. The CDR3 loop reads CASSLLGQGAVDEQYF. CDR3 nucleotides: TGTGCCAGCAGCTTACTGGGACAGGGGGCAGTTGACGAGCAGTACTTC.

V is TRBV6-1 and J is TRBJ2-3; 7 bases fit TRBD2. There are 14 residues in the CDR3. V lost 3 bases and J lost 6; bases outside the gene matches: 6. Germline V gene lookup returns CDR1 MNHNS and CDR2 SASEGT. This chain's CDR3 is CASSDRRESDTQYF. CDR3 nucleotide sequence: TGTGCCAGCAGTGATCGGCGGGAGAGTGATACGCAGTATTTT.